A single sample is the source of the 27 T cell receptor beta chains below, sequenced in a study of blood T cell repertoires in COVID-19 (dated by TCRdb to 2020 to 2022). Libraries were made using the immunoSEQ multiplex PCR assay. TCRdb limited this immuneACCESS table to in-frame rearrangements with V and J called. A share of clones is missing; checked studies link under half to unresolved V genes, and the rest is unexplained. The table for this sample lists almost 300,000 clones; about 87% of them were counted only once. The leading ten clones occupy 1% to 1.5% of the sample. Material: peripheral blood. These receptor sequences come from a man between 65 and 85 years old with acute or convalescent COVID-19.

As for this clone: Other DNA sequences in the same sample also yield this CDR3. The CDR3 loop is CSAREETQYF. For the CDR3, the DNA is TGCAGTGCCCGGGAAGAGACCCAGTACTTC. The rearrangement joins TRBV20-1 to TRBJ2-5; D is unclear. Germline loops: CDR1 DFQATT, CDR2 SNEGSKA (reference sequence). Deletions cut 6 bases from V and 3 bases from J, with 5 bases between. This CDR3 has 10 amino acids.

This clone has a single count. The chain is built from TRBV4-3 and TRBJ2-4; no clear D gene. V was trimmed by 0 bases and J by 4 bases, leaving 13 bases between them. The V gene's germline CDR1 is LGHNA and CDR2 YSLEER. The length of the CDR3 is 16 residues. The CDR3 protein is CASSQDVQAQKNIQYF. The CDR3 nucleotides read TGCGCCAGCAGCCAAGATGTCCAGGCCCAGAAAAACATTCAGTACTTC.

This chain uses TRBV2 with TRBJ2-7, with D unresolved. Trimming pared 3 bases from V and 4 bases from J, leaving 10 bases between. Germline V gene lookup returns CDR1 SNHLY and CDR2 FYNNEI. The CDR3 is made up of 13 amino acids. The CDR3 sequence is CASSEPYQYEQYF. CDR3 coding DNA: TGTGCCAGCAGTGAGCCATATCAGTACGAGCAGTACTTC.

J is TRBJ2-7 and V is TRBV7-2; 7 bases are a match to TRBD1. J was trimmed by 6 bases and V by 6 bases; bases with no gene match: 11. This CDR3 is 14 amino acids long. The germline V gene has CDR1 SGHTA and CDR2 FQGNSA. The DNA for the CDR3 is TGTGCCAGCAGGTCGGCCACAGGGGACGGCGAGCAGTACTTC. This encodes CASRSATGDGEQYF. Based on the CDR3 plus reference TRBV7-2 and TRBJ2-7, the full variable domain is GAGVSQSPSNKVTEKGKDVELRCDPISGHTALYWYRQSLGQGLEFLIYFQGNSAPDKSGLPSDRFSAERTGGSVSTLTIQRTQQEDSAVYLCASRSATGDGEQYFGPGTRLTVT.

The chain combines TRBV18 with TRBJ1-5; no clear D. The length of the CDR3 is 14 residues. Germline V gene lookup returns CDR1 KGHSH and CDR2 LQKENI. V was clipped by 4 bases and J by 4 bases, with 11 bases between them. In nucleotides, the CDR3 is TGTGCCAGCTCACTTTCAGAGGGAAATCAGCCCCAGCATTTT. This translates into CASSLSEGNQPQHF.

CDR3 protein: CAWKITGVGNEQFF. CDR3 sequence (DNA): TGTGCCTGGAAGATCACAGGGGTTGGGAATGAGCAGTTCTTC. The chain joins TRBV30 to TRBJ2-1; TRBD1 matches at 7 bases. V lost 4 bases and J lost 7; bases outside the gene matches: 10. The CDR3 spans 14 residues. Germline values: CDR1 GTSNPN, CDR2 SVGIG (reference sequence).

This clone has a handful of counts. This sequence joins TRBV12-3 or TRBV12-4 and TRBJ2-1; 7 positions agree with TRBD2. The CDR3 runs 12 residues. Trimming at V came to 4 bases and at J to 10 bases, leaving 4 bases not matched to a gene. CDR3 loop: CASSSLGGEQFF. The CDR3 DNA reads TGTGCCAGCAGTTCCCTCGGGGGGGAGCAGTTCTTC.

The V call is TRBV19, the J call TRBJ2-6; D gene ambiguous. The CDR3 extends over 16 amino acids. V was trimmed by 0 bases and J by 0 bases, leaving 6 bases between them. Germline V gene data show CDR1 as LNHDA and CDR2 as SQIVND (reference sequence). The CDR3 bases are TGTGCCAGTAGTATAGAATCTCGCTCTGGGGCCAACGTCCTGACTTTC. It is translated as CASSIESRSGANVLTF.

The chain combines TRBV5-4 with TRBJ2-5, with 8 nucleotides matching TRBD2. Germline loops: CDR1 SGHNT, CDR2 YYREEE (reference sequence). With 4 bases clipped from V and 1 base from J, the junction kept 3 bases outside the gene matches. This CDR3 spans 14 amino acids. CDR3 sequence (DNA): TGTGCCAGCAGCACACTAGCGGCCCAAGAGACCCAGTACTTC. It is translated as CASSTLAAQETQYF.

This chain links TRBV5-1 with TRBJ2-3; weak D call: TRBD1 (5 bases). Germline V CDR1 and CDR2: SGHRS, YFSETQ. The CDR3 is 15 amino acids. Trimming cost V 0 bases and J 2 bases, with 10 bases left between them. CDR3 sequence (DNA): TGCGCCAGCAGCTTGGGGCTAGGGGTCACAGATACGCAGTATTTT. Translating gives CASSLGLGVTDTQYF.

This clone has a handful of counts. The chain links TRBV6-6 to TRBJ2-3, with D possibly being TRBD2 (5 bases). This CDR3 comprises 14 residues. With 4 bases removed from V and 2 bases from J, the gap between germline ends came to 10 bases. CDR1 and CDR2 (germline): MNHNY, SVGAGI (reference sequence). The CDR3 reads CASSSRLHTDTQYF. The CDR3 nucleotides read TGTGCCAGCAGTTCGAGACTACACACAGATACGCAGTATTTT.

The chain links TRBV5-1 to TRBJ2-5; 8 bases fit TRBD2. V gave up 6 bases and J gave up 4 bases; unmatched junction bases: 11. Germline assignment: CDR1 SGHRS and CDR2 YFSETQ. This CDR3 region has 15 residues. This CDR3 is CASTLSRGGSETQYF. Written as DNA, the CDR3 is TGCGCCAGCACCCTAAGCCGGGGGGGCTCAGAGACCCAGTACTTC.

This chain joins TRBV28 and TRBJ1-6; D gene unclear. The CDR3 spans 15 residues. The germline gives CDR1 MDHEN, CDR2 SYDVKM. Trimming stripped 2 bases from V and 10 bases from J, with 15 bases between. CDR3 residues: CASSLQAGGGSPLHF. DNA of the CDR3: TGTGCCAGCAGTTTACAGGCAGGAGGAGGATCACCCCTCCACTTT.

The chain recombines TRBV19 with TRBJ1-5; D is unresolved. The CDR3 loop spans 12 amino acids. The V gene's germline CDR1 is LNHDA and CDR2 SQIVND (reference sequence). V was pared by 8 bases and J by 5 bases, with 10 bases between. The CDR3 here is CASAFRDQPQHF. DNA of the CDR3: TGTGCCAGTGCGTTTAGAGATCAGCCCCAGCATTTT. Together with reference TRBV19 and TRBJ1-5, the CDR3 gives the full variable domain: DGGITQSPKYLFRKEGQNVTLSCEQNLNHDAMYWYRQDPGQGLRLIYYSQIVNDFQKGDIAEGYSVSREKKESFPLTVTSAQKNPTAFYLCASAFRDQPQHFGDGTRLSIL.

The rearrangement links TRBV28 to TRBJ1-6; D possibly corresponds to TRBD1 (6 bases). This CDR3 contains 14 residues. Germline loops: CDR1 MDHEN, CDR2 SYDVKM. V dropped 2 bases and J dropped 7 bases, with 9 bases sitting between them. The CDR3 sequence is CASSLTGYNSPLHF. Written as DNA, the CDR3 is TGTGCCAGCAGTTTAACAGGGTACAATTCACCCCTCCACTTT.

This sequence joins TRBV19 and TRBJ1-4; 8 nucleotides line up with TRBD1. The CDR3 has 15 amino acids. Per the germline V gene, CDR1 is LNHDA and CDR2 is SQIVND (reference sequence). J lost 7 bases, V lost 5 bases, and 9 bases had no gene match. The CDR3 DNA follows: TGTGCCAGTAGTGGATGGACAGGGAAGGGTGAAAAACTGTTTTTT. It is translated as CASSGWTGKGEKLFF.

The chain has TRBV7-2 and TRBJ2-1; a weak D match, TRBD2 (6 bases). The CDR3 loop spans 15 amino acids. V gave up 1 base and J gave up 2 bases, with 9 bases separating them. The V gene's germline CDR1 is SGHTA and CDR2 FQGNSA. The CDR3 coding sequence is TGTGCCAGCAGCTTAGTTAGCGGTGCCTACAATGAGCAGTTCTTC. Its translation: CASSLVSGAYNEQFF.

The CDR3 DNA sequence: TGTGCCACCAGTGACCGCAGGGCGAGAACGAGCGGGAACTCCTACAATGAGCAGTTCTTC. This translates into CATSDRRARTSGNSYNEQFF. The V call is TRBV24-1, the J call TRBJ2-1; 7 bases line up with TRBD2. The trim removed 4 bases at V and 0 bases at J, leaving 17 bases unmatched. The CDR3 runs to 20 residues. Looked up from germline, CDR1 is KGHDR and CDR2 is SFDVKD.

V usage is TRBV18 and J usage is TRBJ2-7, with 7 bases aligning to TRBD2. CDR1 and CDR2 from the germline V gene are KGHSH and LQKENI. V dropped 0 bases and J dropped 5; count of bases not matched to a gene: 7. The CDR3 covers 15 residues. CDR3 residues: CASSPPGGSFHEQYF. In DNA form, the CDR3 reads TGTGCCAGCTCACCACCGGGCGGGAGTTTCCACGAGCAGTACTTC.

The chain uses TRBV6-6 and TRBJ2-7; 8 positions agree with TRBD1. After removal of 2 bases from V and 2 bases from J, the junction contained 8 bases not matched to a gene. The CDR3 covers 16 residues. Germline V gene lookup returns CDR1 MNHNY and CDR2 SVGAGI (reference sequence). The CDR3 sequence: CASSYPRGRGTYEQYF. The CDR3, as DNA: TGTGCCAGCAGTTACCCCAGGGGGCGCGGGACCTACGAGCAGTACTTC.

The chain is built from TRBV5-1 and TRBJ1-4; D remains unclear. The V gene's germline CDR1 is SGHRS and CDR2 YFSETQ. Deletions cut 2 bases from V and 0 bases from J, with 5 bases between. This CDR3 comprises 14 residues. The CDR3 is CASSFYSTNEKLFF. The CDR3 bases are TGCGCCAGCAGCTTTTATTCAACTAATGAAAAACTGTTTTTT.

The V gene is TRBV7-2, the J gene TRBJ2-2; 8 bases are shared with TRBD2. The length of the CDR3 is 15 residues. Per the germline V gene, CDR1 is SGHTA and CDR2 is FQGNSA. V lost 5 bases and J lost 0; bases outside the gene matches: 2. The CDR3 DNA reads as TGTGCCAGCAGCCGGGGGGGGACGAACACCGGGGAGCTGTTTTTT. It translates to CASSRGGTNTGELFF.

The J gene is TRBJ2-1, the V gene TRBV27; 9 positions agree with TRBD2. The CDR3 is 15 residues long. The germline V gene has CDR1 MNHEY and CDR2 SMNVEV (reference sequence). The trim removed 6 bases at V and 7 bases at J, leaving 10 bases unmatched. CDR3 in amino acids: CASRLGTSQMNEQFF. The CDR3 DNA sequence: TGTGCCAGCAGACTCGGGACTAGCCAGATGAATGAGCAGTTCTTC.

The rearrangement joins TRBV6-5 to TRBJ1-1; D is undetermined. CDR1 is MNHEY, CDR2 SVGAGI, per germline. V was pared by 2 bases and J by 1 base, with 14 bases between. CDR3 length: 16 amino acids. The DNA for the CDR3 is TGTGCCAGCAGTTACCGTACTACGGGGAAGAACACTGAAGCTTTCTTT. This translates into CASSYRTTGKNTEAFF.

The V and J genes are TRBV6-2 or TRBV6-3 and TRBJ1-1; no reliable D call. The CDR3 is made up of 18 amino acids. V was cut by 0 bases and J by 2 bases, with 19 bases left in between. Germline V lookup: CDR1 MNHEY, CDR2 SVGEGT. The CDR3 sequence is CASSYSNLRGVRNTEAFF. The CDR3 DNA follows: TGTGCCAGCAGTTACTCGAATCTGCGGGGTGTACGAAACACTGAAGCTTTCTTT.

The chain carries TRBV6-5 and TRBJ1-1; TRBD1 agrees at 10 bases. The CDR3 length is 13 residues. J lost 4 bases, V lost 10 bases, and 6 bases had no gene match. Germline CDR1 MNHEY, CDR2 SVGAGI. CDR3 region: CATGGQGSTEAFF. The CDR3 region has the DNA TGTGCCACTGGGGGACAGGGGAGCACTGAAGCTTTCTTT.

The V and J genes are TRBV11-1 and TRBJ1-2; 8 bases agree with TRBD1. The CDR3 runs to 12 residues. V was clipped by 5 bases and J by 7 bases; unmatched bases: 3. Germline CDR1 is SGHAT and CDR2 is FQDESV (reference sequence). The CDR3 loop is CASSTTGVGYTF. The CDR3 nucleotides are TGTGCCAGCAGCACGACAGGGGTTGGCTACACCTTC.